This T cell receptor (beta chain) is from a study of CDR3 diversity in severe acne. This clonotype was detected ten times or more. V lost 4 bases, J lost 8 bases, and 23 bases stayed unmatched. Germline V lookup: CDR1 SGDLS, CDR2 YYNGEE. This CDR3 has 21 amino acids. TCRdb processed the PCR reads anew with MiXCR; each CDR3 protein has one entry. Here the sample spans about 84,000 distinct CDR3 sequences, around 50% being singletons. The chain has TRBV9 and TRBJ2-1, with 14 nucleotides matching TRBD2. The sample comprised blood. The sequence was collected from a male donor in good health, without acne. CDR3 residues: CASSTPGTSGGLKPVKHEQFF. CDR3 sequence (DNA): TGTGCCAGCAGCACCCCCGGGACTAGCGGGGGACTTAAACCCGTGAAACATGAGCAGTTCTTC.